Following are 26 T cell receptor beta chains from one sample sequenced in a study of response to subunit inactivated influenza vaccine. Each CDR3 protein gets one entry after TCRdb re-called the RT-PCR reads with MiXCR. The sample yields around 750,000 distinct CDR3 sequences, 21% seen once. The starting material was PBMCs from blood, obtained 5 to 6 days after vaccination. The receptors shown here come from a man over 45 who received an inactivated influenza vaccine.

The chain joins TRBV12-3 or TRBV12-4 to TRBJ1-5; the match to TRBD1 covers 7 bases. V gave up 3 bases and J gave up 4 bases; unmatched junction bases: 9. The CDR3 extends over 16 amino acids. The CDR3 DNA is TGTGCCAGCAGTTTCCGAAGGGGCAGGGGGAATCAGCCCCAGCATTTT. Translation: CASSFRRGRGNQPQHF.

The chain joins TRBV2 to TRBJ2-7; TRBD2 might be the D (6 bases). CDR1 and CDR2 (germline): SNHLY, FYNNEI. The CDR3 length is 13 residues. V was pared by 7 bases and J by 5 bases, with 15 bases between. CDR3 in amino acids: CASIEAGTHEQYF. CDR3 bases: TGTGCCAGCATTGAGGCGGGGACCCACGAGCAGTACTTC.

DNA of the CDR3: TGTGCCAGCAGCGCCAACAGGGTACTAACCTATAATTCACCCCTCCACTTT. Residues: CASSANRVLTYNSPLHF. The V call is TRBV27, the J call TRBJ1-6; weak D call: TRBD1 (6 bases). V was shortened by 6 bases and J by 2 bases, with 17 bases between the two germline ends. CDR1 and CDR2 (germline): MNHEY, SMNVEV (reference sequence). The length of the CDR3 is 17 residues.

This clonotype was observed at least ten times. The rearrangement uses TRBV12-3 or TRBV12-4 and TRBJ2-1; D is possibly TRBD2 (6 bases). V lost 3 bases to trimming and J lost 0 bases, with 9 bases between them. The CDR3 loop spans 15 amino acids. This chain's CDR3 is CASSFGGTSYNEQFF. For the CDR3, the DNA is TGTGCCAGCAGTTTTGGCGGGACCTCCTACAATGAGCAGTTCTTC.

This clonotype was detected only a few times. The chain employs TRBV5-1 and TRBJ1-2; D remains ambiguous. V was clipped by 1 base and J by 0 bases, with 10 bases between them. Per germline, CDR1 SGHRS and CDR2 YFSETQ. CDR3 size: 15 residues. DNA for the CDR3: TGCGCCAGCAGCTTGACCCCCGGAACTAACTATGGCTACACCTTC. Residues: CASSLTPGTNYGYTF.

This clonotype has more than one count but fewer than ten. The chain joins TRBV12-3 or TRBV12-4 to TRBJ1-2, with 8 bases fitting TRBD1. After removal of 5 bases from V and 4 bases from J, the junction contained 9 bases not matched to a gene. This CDR3 is built from 15 residues. The CDR3 sequence is CASSLGQGKSYGYTF. CDR3 DNA sequence: TGTGCCAGCAGTCTAGGACAGGGAAAATCCTATGGCTACACCTTC.

In this sample, this clonotype turned up a few times. The chain has TRBV20-1 and TRBJ1-1, with TRBD1 matching over 8 bases. The CDR3 totals 15 residues. The germline gives CDR1 DFQATT, CDR2 SNEGSKA (reference sequence). Trimming at V came to 1 base and at J to 2 bases, leaving 6 bases not matched to a gene. The CDR3 loop reads CSARVSGTGNTEAFF. DNA of the CDR3: TGCAGTGCTAGAGTTTCCGGGACAGGAAACACTGAAGCTTTCTTT.

This clonotype was seen a few times. V usage is TRBV20-1 and J usage is TRBJ1-1; D not certain. Looked up from germline, CDR1 is DFQATT and CDR2 is SNEGSKA (reference sequence). V shed 0 bases and J shed 10 bases, with 12 bases lying between them. The CDR3 extends over 12 amino acids. Written as DNA, the CDR3 is TGCAGTGCTAGAGATATTCGGGCTCGAGCTTTCTTT. Its protein product is CSARDIRARAFF.

The chain carries TRBV27 and TRBJ2-3, with a tentative D call TRBD2 (6 bases). The CDR3 is 16 residues long. Germline V lookup: CDR1 MNHEY, CDR2 SMNVEV (reference sequence). V gave up 2 bases and J gave up 2 bases, with 14 bases separating them. CDR3: CASSLDGGPFTDTQYF. The CDR3 DNA is TGTGCCAGCAGTTTAGACGGAGGGCCCTTCACAGATACGCAGTATTTT.

The chain uses TRBV15 and TRBJ1-6; D gene unclear. The CDR3 loop spans 13 amino acids. The germline V gene encodes CDR1 LNHNV and CDR2 YYDKDF (reference sequence). The V end was cut by 5 bases, the J end by 8 bases, with 10 bases between. The CDR3 DNA reads TGTGCCACCAGCTCAGAGAGGGATTCACCCCTCCACTTT. Translated, it gives CATSSERDSPLHF.

The chain uses TRBV11-2 and TRBJ2-7; D gene uncertain. The germline V gene encodes CDR1 SGHAT and CDR2 FQNNGV. The CDR3 contains 12 residues. The germline V and J ends were trimmed by 2 bases and 6 bases, with 8 bases remaining between them. CDR3 DNA: TGTGCCAGCAGCTTAAGAGAGAGCGAGCAGTACTTC. This translates into CASSLRESEQYF.

The chain combines TRBV12-3 or TRBV12-4 with TRBJ1-2; D is undetermined. CDR3 length equals 14 residues. The V end lost 2 bases, the J end lost 6 bases, and 13 bases lay between the germline ends. CDR3 residues: CASSLSTGMHGYTF. The CDR3 coding sequence is TGTGCCAGCAGTTTAAGTACCGGTATGCATGGCTACACCTTC.

The DNA for the CDR3 is TGCAGTGCTAGAATCGGCGGACCGAACACTGAAGCTTTCTTT. Protein sequence: CSARIGGPNTEAFF. The chain uses TRBV20-1 and TRBJ1-1; D is unclear. There are 14 residues in the CDR3. V shed 2 bases and J shed 1 base, with 11 bases lying between them. Germline CDR1 is DFQATT and CDR2 is SNEGSKA (reference sequence).

The chain joins TRBV12-3 or TRBV12-4 to TRBJ1-1; possibly TRBD1 for D (5 bases). Trimming took off 5 bases at V and 8 bases at J, with 12 bases between the two ends. The CDR3 loop spans 12 amino acids. The chain's CDR3 is CASSGGDLEAFF. DNA for the CDR3: TGTGCCAGCAGTGGGGGGGACTTAGAAGCTTTCTTT.

The CDR3 is CASSDRVKNIQYF. DNA of the CDR3: TGTGCCAGCAGTGACAGGGTCAAAAACATTCAGTACTTC. The genes are TRBV7-2 and TRBJ2-4, with TRBD1 matching 7 bases. In germline, CDR1 is SGHTA, CDR2 FQGNSA. CDR3 length: 13 amino acids. V lost 6 bases and J lost 3; bases outside the gene matches: 2.

This clonotype was detected a few times. CDR3 loop: CSARGGRIGGYTF. The CDR3 bases are TGCAGTGCTAGAGGGGGTAGGATCGGAGGCTACACCTTC. V gene TRBV20-1 combines with J gene TRBJ1-2; D uncertain. The CDR3 contains 13 residues. The germline CDR1 and CDR2 sequences are DFQATT and SNEGSKA (reference sequence). The ends were cut back, 1 base at V and 8 bases at J, with 14 bases in the middle.

The rearrangement joins TRBV12-3 or TRBV12-4 to TRBJ1-5, with 7 positions matching TRBD1. This CDR3 region has 17 residues. With V trimmed by 6 bases and J by 3 bases, 14 bases remained unmatched. In DNA form, the CDR3 reads TGTGCCAGCAGCACTCTTTACGGGGGACAGTTCAATCAGCCCCAGCATTTT. It encodes CASSTLYGGQFNQPQHF.

V gene TRBV21-1 combines with J gene TRBJ1-6. TRBV21-1 is marked as a pseudogene. This CDR3 comprises 14 residues. This CDR3 is CASSTGNINSPLHF. For the CDR3, the DNA is TGTGCCAGCAGCACAGGGAATATCAATTCACCCCTCCACTTT.

V and J are TRBV6-1 and TRBJ2-1; D is undetermined. Trimming removed 1 base at V and 1 base at J, with 8 bases between. CDR3 length equals 15 residues. Germline V CDR1 and CDR2: MNHNS, SASEGT. DNA for the CDR3: TGTGCCAGCAGTGAAGTAAACTTTTCCTACAATGAGCAGTTCTTC. Its translation is CASSEVNFSYNEQFF.

The chain links TRBV27 to TRBJ2-2, with D unresolved. CDR1 is MNHEY, CDR2 SMNVEV, per germline (reference sequence). V was pared by 1 base and J by 4 bases, with 4 bases between. The CDR3 spans 13 residues. In DNA form, the CDR3 reads TGTGCCAGCAGTTTATTTCGCACCGGGGAGCTGTTTTTT. Its protein product is CASSLFRTGELFF.

This chain uses TRBV6-5 with TRBJ2-3, with 8 nucleotides matching TRBD2. Trimming cost V 2 bases and J 1 base; bases outside gene matches: 2. The CDR3 has 15 residues. CDR1 is MNHEY and CDR2 is SVGAGI in the germline V gene. This chain's CDR3 is CASSYGLARTDTQYF. The CDR3 DNA is TGTGCCAGCAGTTACGGACTAGCCCGCACAGATACGCAGTATTTT.

The table lists this clonotype with a few counts. The rearrangement uses TRBV6-1 and TRBJ2-7; tentative D call: TRBD2 (5 bases). The germline gives CDR1 MNHNS, CDR2 SASEGT. The CDR3 is 14 amino acids. V was trimmed by 7 bases and J by 2 bases, leaving 15 bases between them. The CDR3, as DNA: TGTGCCAGCACCTCACCTACTAGGACCTACGAGCAGTACTTC. It translates to CASTSPTRTYEQYF.

This clonotype was observed a handful of times. The CDR3 nucleotides are TGCAGTGCTCCCGACTTCGGGGTTGAAGAGTATTTT. Translating gives CSAPDFGVEEYF. The V gene is TRBV20-1, the J gene TRBJ2-3, with a possible D match to TRBD2 (5 bases). Trimming took 5 bases from V and 13 from J, leaving 19 bases between them. This CDR3 is 12 amino acids long. In germline, CDR1 is DFQATT, CDR2 SNEGSKA (reference sequence).

The sample holds a few counts of this clonotype. The chain has TRBV10-3 and TRBJ1-4; possibly TRBD1 for D (6 bases). Trimming took 7 bases from V and 0 from J, leaving 18 bases between them. Germline CDR1 ENHRY, CDR2 SYGVKD. The CDR3 contains 17 residues. The CDR3: CAITLPPGQTTNEKLFF. Written as DNA, the CDR3 is TGTGCCATCACCCTGCCACCCGGACAGACAACTAATGAAAAACTGTTTTTT.

This clonotype was detected a few times. The V gene is TRBV6-1, the J gene TRBJ2-1; D might be TRBD2 (6 bases). The CDR3 is made up of 16 amino acids. Deletions cut 4 bases from V and 0 bases from J, with 13 bases between. CDR1 and CDR2 (germline): MNHNS, SASEGT. The CDR3 DNA is TGTGCCAGCAGTGGGGCGGACTATGACTCCTACAATGAGCAGTTCTTC. Translated, it gives CASSGADYDSYNEQFF.

This clonotype has just a few counts. V usage is TRBV30 and J usage is TRBJ2-2; 7 bases agree with TRBD1. Germline CDR1 reads GTSNPN; CDR2 reads SVGIG (reference sequence). Losses at the gene ends were 7 bases for V and 2 bases for J; bases not matched to a gene: 7. The CDR3 runs to 14 residues. The CDR3 loop reads CASRGQKNTGELFF. In DNA form, the CDR3 reads TGTGCCTCGAGGGGGCAGAAAAACACCGGGGAGCTGTTTTTT. Based on the CDR3 plus reference TRBV30 and TRBJ2-2, the full variable domain is SQTIHQWPATLVQPVGSPLSLECTVEGTSNPNLYWYRQAAGRGLQLLFYSVGIGQISSEVPQNLSASRPQDRQFILSSKKLLLSDSGFYLCASRGQKNTGELFFGEGSRLTVL.